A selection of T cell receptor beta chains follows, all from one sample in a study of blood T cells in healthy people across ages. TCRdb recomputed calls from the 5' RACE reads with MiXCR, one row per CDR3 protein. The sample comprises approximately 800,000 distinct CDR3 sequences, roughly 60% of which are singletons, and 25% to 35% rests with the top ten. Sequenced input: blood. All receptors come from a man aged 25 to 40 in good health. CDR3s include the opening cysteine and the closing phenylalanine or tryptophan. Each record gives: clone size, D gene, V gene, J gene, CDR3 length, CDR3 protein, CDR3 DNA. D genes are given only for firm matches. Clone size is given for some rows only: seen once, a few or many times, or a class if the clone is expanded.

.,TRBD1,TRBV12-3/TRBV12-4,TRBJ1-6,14,CASSFGTDNSPLHF,TGTGCCAGCAGTTTTGGGACAGATAATTCACCCCTCCACTTT
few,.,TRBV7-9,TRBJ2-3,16,CASSLARRVAADTQYF,TGTGCCAGCAGCTTAGCGCGAAGGGTAGCGGCAGATACGCAGTATTTT
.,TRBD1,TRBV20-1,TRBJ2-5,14,CSARETGGRETQYF,TGCAGTGCTAGAGAGACAGGGGGCAGAGAGACCCAGTACTTC
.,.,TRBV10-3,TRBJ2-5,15,CAISGRQGEGETQYF,TGTGCCATCAGTGGTCGGCAGGGGGAGGGAGAGACCCAGTACTTC
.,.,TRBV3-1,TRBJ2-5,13,CASSGTRRETQYF,TGTGCCAGCAGCGGTACTAGGAGGGAGACCCAGTACTTC
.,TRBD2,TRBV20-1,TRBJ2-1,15,CSARRTSGRFNEQFF,TGCAGTGCTAGGCGTACTAGCGGGCGGTTCAATGAGCAGTTCTTC
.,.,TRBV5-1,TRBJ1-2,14,CASSPGPGANGYTF,TGCGCCAGCAGCCCAGGCCCCGGAGCGAATGGCTACACCTTC
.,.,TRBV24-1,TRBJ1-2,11,CATRPGDGYTF,TGTGCCACCAGGCCAGGTGATGGCTACACCTTC
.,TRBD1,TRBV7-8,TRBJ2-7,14,CASSWGRGRDEQYF,TGTGCCAGCAGCTGGGGCAGGGGGCGCGACGAGCAGTACTTC
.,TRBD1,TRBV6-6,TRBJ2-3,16,CASSTPGQQDSHTQYF,TGTGCCAGCAGTACTCCGGGACAGCAGGACTCTCATACGCAGTATTTT
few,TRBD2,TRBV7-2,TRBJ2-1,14,CASSPSGLRDEQFF,TGTGCCAGCAGCCCTAGCGGTCTTCGGGACGAGCAGTTCTTC
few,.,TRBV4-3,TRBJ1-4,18,CASSQDSGGGREGEKLFF,TGCGCCAGCAGCCAAGATTCCGGCGGAGGGCGGGAAGGCGAAAAACTGTTTTTT
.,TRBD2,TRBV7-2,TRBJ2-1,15,CASSLMAGGHNEQFF,TGTGCCAGCAGCTTAATGGCGGGGGGCCACAATGAGCAGTTCTTC
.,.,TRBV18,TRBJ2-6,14,CACAEVQGANVLTF,TGTGCCTGCGCGGAGGTCCAGGGGGCCAACGTCCTGACTTTC
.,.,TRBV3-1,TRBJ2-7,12,CASADGGSEQYF,TGTGCCAGCGCCGATGGGGGGAGCGAGCAGTACTTC
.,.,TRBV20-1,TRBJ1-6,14,CSASPGLLESPLHF,TGCAGTGCCAGCCCGGGACTTCTCGAGTCACCCCTCCACTTT
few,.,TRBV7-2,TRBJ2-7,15,CASSLGRRGFYEQYF,TGTGCCAGCAGCTTAGGGCGGAGGGGCTTCTACGAGCAGTACTTC
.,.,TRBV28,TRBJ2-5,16,CASSSEGGVMGETQYF,TGTGCCAGCAGTTCCGAGGGGGGCGTAATGGGAGAGACCCAGTACTTC
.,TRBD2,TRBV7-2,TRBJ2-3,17,CGSSLAGLAGLTDTQYF,TGTGGCAGCAGCTTAGCGGGACTAGCGGGGCTCACAGATACGCAGTATTTT
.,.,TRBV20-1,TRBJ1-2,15,CSPQRATSYGYGYTF,TGCAGCCCTCAAAGGGCAACCTCGTACGGCTATGGCTACACCTTC
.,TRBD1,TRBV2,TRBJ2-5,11,CASSEWDSQYF,TGTGCCAGCAGTGAGTGGGACAGCCAGTACTTC
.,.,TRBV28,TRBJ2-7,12,CATAPGLHEQYF,TGTGCCACTGCCCCAGGGCTCCACGAGCAGTACTTC
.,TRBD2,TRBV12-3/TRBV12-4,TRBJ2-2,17,CASRFPRLGGTAGELFF,TGTGCCAGCAGGTTCCCTCGGTTGGGGGGGACGGCCGGGGAGCTGTTTTTT
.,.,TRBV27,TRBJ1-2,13,CASSLSLGGGYTF,TGTGCCAGCAGTTTATCGCTGGGGGGAGGCTACACCTTC
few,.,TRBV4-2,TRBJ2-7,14,CASSQQDSTYEQYF,TGTGCCAGCAGCCAACAGGACAGCACCTACGAGCAGTACTTC
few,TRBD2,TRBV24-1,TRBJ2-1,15,CATDHGAGAYNEQFF,TGTGCCACCGACCACGGAGCGGGGGCGTACAATGAGCAGTTCTTC
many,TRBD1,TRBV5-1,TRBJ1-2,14,CASSSAGGLGGYTF,TGCGCCAGCAGCTCGGCAGGGGGCCTCGGAGGCTACACCTTC
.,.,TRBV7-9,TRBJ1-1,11,CASTPSTEAFF,TGTGCCAGCACCCCAAGCACTGAAGCTTTCTTT
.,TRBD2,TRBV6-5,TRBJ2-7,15,CASSAFRLAVYEQYF,TGTGCCAGCAGTGCTTTTAGGCTAGCGGTCTACGAGCAGTACTTC
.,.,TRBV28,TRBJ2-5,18,CASSPSTWEKVLQETQYF,TGTGCCAGCAGTCCTTCAACCTGGGAGAAGGTGCTCCAAGAGACCCAGTACTTC
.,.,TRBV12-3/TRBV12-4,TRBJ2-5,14,CASSFFGVAETQYF,TGTGCCAGCAGTTTTTTCGGGGTCGCGGAGACCCAGTACTTC
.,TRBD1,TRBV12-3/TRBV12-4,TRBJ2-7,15,CASSPPGTGNHEQYF,TGTGCCAGCAGTCCTCCAGGGACAGGGAACCACGAGCAGTACTTC
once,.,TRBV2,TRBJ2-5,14,CASASSWGMKTQYF,TGTGCCAGCGCGTCCTCCTGGGGGATGAAGACCCAGTACTTC
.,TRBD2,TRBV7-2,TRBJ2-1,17,CASSYNQLAGEYNEQFF,TGTGCCAGCAGCTATAACCAGCTAGCGGGAGAGTACAATGAGCAGTTCTTC
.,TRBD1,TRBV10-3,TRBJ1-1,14,CAITGTGREPEAFF,TGTGCCATCACCGGGACAGGGAGAGAACCTGAAGCTTTCTTT
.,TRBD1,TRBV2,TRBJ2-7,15,CASSDLGQRSHEQYF,TGTGCCAGCAGTGATTTGGGACAGAGATCCCACGAGCAGTACTTC
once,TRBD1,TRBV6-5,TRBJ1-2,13,CASRRDRVWGYTF,TGTGCCAGCAGACGGGACAGGGTTTGGGGCTACACCTTC
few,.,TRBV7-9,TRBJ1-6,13,CASSLAESSPLHF,TGTGCCAGCAGCTTAGCGGAGAGTTCACCCCTCCACTTT
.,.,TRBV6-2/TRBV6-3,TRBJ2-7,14,CASLPGHSTYEQYF,TGTGCCAGTCTACCGGGACACTCGACCTACGAGCAGTACTTC
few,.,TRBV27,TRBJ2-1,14,CASSLTQVPNEQFF,TGTGCCAGCAGTTTAACACAGGTTCCCAATGAGCAGTTCTTC
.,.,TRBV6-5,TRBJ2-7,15,CASSSPGRRTYEQYF,TGTGCCAGCAGTTCGCCGGGACGGCGAACCTACGAGCAGTACTTC
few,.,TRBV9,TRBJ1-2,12,CASSADSYGYTF,TGTGCCAGCAGCGCGGACTCCTATGGCTACACCTTC
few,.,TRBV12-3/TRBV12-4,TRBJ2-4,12,CASTGGSDIQYF,TGTGCCAGCACCGGAGGTTCGGACATTCAGTACTTC
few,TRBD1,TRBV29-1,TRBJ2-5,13,CSVSRQGGETQYF,TGCAGCGTTTCCCGACAGGGGGGGGAGACCCAGTACTTC
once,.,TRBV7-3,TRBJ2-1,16,CASSPGGRGAMNEQFF,TGTGCCAGCAGCCCAGGGGGGCGGGGGGCAATGAATGAGCAGTTCTTC
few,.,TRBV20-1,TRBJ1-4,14,CSADPGQFGEKLFF,TGCAGTGCAGATCCCGGACAGTTTGGCGAAAAACTGTTTTTT
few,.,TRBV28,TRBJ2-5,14,CASSPDISQETQYF,TGTGCCAGCAGTCCGGACATATCGCAAGAGACCCAGTACTTC
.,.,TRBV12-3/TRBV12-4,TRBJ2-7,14,CASTSDSFFYEQYF,TGTGCCAGTACATCAGACAGCTTTTTCTACGAGCAGTACTTC
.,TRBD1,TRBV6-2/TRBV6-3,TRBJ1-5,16,CASRGIQGASNQPQHF,TGTGCCAGCAGGGGGATACAGGGGGCTAGCAATCAGCCCCAGCATTTT
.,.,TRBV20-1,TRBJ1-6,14,CSARDNGNNSPLHF,TGCAGTGCTAGAGATAACGGAAACAATTCACCCCTCCACTTT
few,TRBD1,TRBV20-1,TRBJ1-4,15,CSASPPGQGAEKLFF,TGCAGTGCTAGCCCCCCGGGACAGGGGGCTGAAAAACTGTTTTTT
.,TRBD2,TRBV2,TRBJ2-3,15,CASLAGGPSTDTQYF,TGTGCCAGCCTAGCGGGGGGGCCAAGCACAGATACGCAGTATTTT
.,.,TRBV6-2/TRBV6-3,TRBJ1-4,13,CASRGLGNEKLFF,TGTGCCAGCAGGGGCCTCGGGAATGAAAAACTGTTTTTT